This T cell receptor beta chain was sequenced during a study of identical twins. This clonotype showed up many times. What it binds is not known. TCRdb independently ran MiXCR on the 5' RACE reads; one entry per CDR3 protein. Among 640,000 or so distinct CDR3 sequences listed, less than 7% were seen once. Trimming stripped 4 bases from V and 1 base from J, with 14 bases between. The germline gives CDR1 SGHRS, CDR2 YFSETQ. This CDR3 has 15 amino acids. General study findings and limits: With abundant cord blood beta clonotypes, insertions were fewer; memory repertoires showed no such pattern. It was cross-sectional statistical analysis, not following the same donors, that the conclusions relied on.

This TCR was recovered from a man aged 18 to 29 in good health. Sequencing input: naive T cells sorted from blood. The J gene is TRBJ1-1, the V gene TRBV5-1, with a tentative D call TRBD1 (6 bases). The CDR3 nucleotides read TGCGCCAGCAGCATACAGGGCGTGGGGAACACTGAAGCTTTCTTT. This gives the protein CASSIQGVGNTEAFF.